This T cell receptor (beta chain) was captured by sequencing in a study of T cell responses to AZD1222 COVID-19 vaccine. Findings and caveats of the study: Seropositive AZD1222 recipients at baseline numbered only five or six.

This clone has only a few counts. Its target is not known. TCRdb keeps only in-frame clones here, not all; method: immunoSEQ multiplex PCR. The repertoire holds under 55,000 clones, under 90% seen once, with 9.5% to 13% in the top ten. The material was peripheral blood, obtained on day 0 of AZD1222 vaccination. This receptor was taken from an adult in good health.

CDR3 coding DNA: TGTGCCAGCAGCTTAGACGTCCCAGACGAGCAGTACTTC. This gives the protein CASSLDVPDEQYF. The V gene is TRBV7-2, the J gene TRBJ2-7; D remains ambiguous. CDR1 and CDR2 from the germline V gene are SGHTA and FQGNSA. This CDR3 contains 13 residues. Trimming shortened V by 1 base and J by 5 bases, and 9 bases separated the two germline ends. Using reference TRBV7-2 and TRBJ2-7 for the parts outside the CDR3, the full variable domain is GAGVSQSPSNKVTEKGKDVELRCDPISGHTALYWYRQSLGQGLEFLIYFQGNSAPDKSGLPSDRFSAERTGGSVSTLTIQRTQQEDSAVYLCASSLDVPDEQYFGPGTRLTVT.